This T cell receptor beta chain emerged from a study of PD-L1 blockade in urothelial cancer. Across the whole study: The analyses of blood took place 3 weeks (second dose) and 6 weeks after treatment start.

TCRdb's copy holds only in-frame clones and misses some; the assay was immunoSEQ multiplex PCR. The top ten clones hold under 5% of a sample with tens of thousands of clones, almost 85% of them seen once. This CDR3 spans 16 amino acids. Germline trimming cut 3 bases from V and 4 bases from J; bases unmatched to any gene: 6. Germline V gene data show CDR1 as ENHRY and CDR2 as SYGVKD. The V and J genes are TRBV10-3 and TRBJ2-1; 10 bases match TRBD2. This material consisted of PBMCs, taken around atezolizumab (anti-PD-L1) treatment. The receptor comes from a man aged 65 to 85 with urothelial cancer. The CDR3: CAISDPTSGAYNEQFF. As DNA, the CDR3 is TGTGCCATCAGTGACCCCACTAGCGGGGCTTACAATGAGCAGTTCTTC.